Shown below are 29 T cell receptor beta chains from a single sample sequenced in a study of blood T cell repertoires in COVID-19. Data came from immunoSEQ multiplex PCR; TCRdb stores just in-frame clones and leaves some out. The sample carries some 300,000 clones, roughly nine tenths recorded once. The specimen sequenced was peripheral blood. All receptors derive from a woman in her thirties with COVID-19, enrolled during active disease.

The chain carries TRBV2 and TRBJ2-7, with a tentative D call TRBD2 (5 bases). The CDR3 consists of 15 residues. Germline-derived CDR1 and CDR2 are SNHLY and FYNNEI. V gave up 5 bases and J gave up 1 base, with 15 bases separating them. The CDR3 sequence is CASSSRAVSSYEQYF. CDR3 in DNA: TGTGCCAGCAGTTCTCGAGCGGTATCTTCCTACGAGCAGTACTTC.

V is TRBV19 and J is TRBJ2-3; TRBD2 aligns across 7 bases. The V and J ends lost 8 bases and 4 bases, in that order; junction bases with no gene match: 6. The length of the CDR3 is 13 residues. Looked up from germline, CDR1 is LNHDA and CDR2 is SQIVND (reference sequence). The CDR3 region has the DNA TGTGCCAGTTCAAACCGGGGGGCAGATACGCAGTATTTT. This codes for CASSNRGADTQYF.

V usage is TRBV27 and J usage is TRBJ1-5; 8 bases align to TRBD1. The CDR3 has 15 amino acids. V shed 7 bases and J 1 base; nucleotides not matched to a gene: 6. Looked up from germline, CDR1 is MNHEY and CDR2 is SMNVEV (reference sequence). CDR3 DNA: TGTGCCAGCAAGAGAGGACAGGGAAGCAATCAGCCCCAGCATTTT. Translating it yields CASKRGQGSNQPQHF.

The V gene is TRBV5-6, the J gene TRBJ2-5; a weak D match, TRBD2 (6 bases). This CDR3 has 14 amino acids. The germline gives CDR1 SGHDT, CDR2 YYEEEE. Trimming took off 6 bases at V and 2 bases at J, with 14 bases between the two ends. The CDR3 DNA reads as TGTGCCAGCACCCGCCGGGGGACTCAAGAGACCCAGTACTTC. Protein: CASTRRGTQETQYF.

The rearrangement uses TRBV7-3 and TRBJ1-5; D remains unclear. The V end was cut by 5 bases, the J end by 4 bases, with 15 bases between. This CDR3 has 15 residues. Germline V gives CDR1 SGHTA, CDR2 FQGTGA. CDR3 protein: CASSPGTVTNQPQHF. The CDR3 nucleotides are TGTGCCAGCAGCCCCGGAACAGTAACAAATCAGCCCCAGCATTTT. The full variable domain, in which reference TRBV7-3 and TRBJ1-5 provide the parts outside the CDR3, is GAGVSQTPSNKVTEKGKYVELRCDPISGHTALYWYRQSLGQGPEFLIYFQGTGAADDSGLPNDRFFAVRPEGSVSTLKIQRTERGDSAVYLCASSPGTVTNQPQHFGDGTRLSIL.

DNA of the CDR3: TGCGCCAGCAGCTCCTCTAGCGGGAGCACAGATACGCAGTATTTT. This codes for CASSSSSGSTDTQYF. V is TRBV5-1 and J is TRBJ2-3; 8 bases map to TRBD2. CDR1 is SGHRS, CDR2 YFSETQ, per germline. V was pared by 3 bases and J by 0 bases, with 3 bases of the junction left unmatched. CDR3 length: 15 residues.

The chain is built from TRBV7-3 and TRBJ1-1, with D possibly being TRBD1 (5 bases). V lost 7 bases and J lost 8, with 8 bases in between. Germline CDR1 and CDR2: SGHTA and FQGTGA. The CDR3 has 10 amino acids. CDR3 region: CASIGVEAFF. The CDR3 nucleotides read TGTGCCAGCATAGGGGTAGAAGCTTTCTTT.

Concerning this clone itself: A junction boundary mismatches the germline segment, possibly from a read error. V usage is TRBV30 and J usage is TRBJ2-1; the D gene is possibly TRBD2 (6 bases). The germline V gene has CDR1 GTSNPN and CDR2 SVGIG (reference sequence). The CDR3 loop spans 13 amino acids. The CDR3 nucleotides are TGTGCCGGAGGGACGAACTCCGACAATGAGCAGTTCTTC. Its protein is CAGGTNSDNEQFF.

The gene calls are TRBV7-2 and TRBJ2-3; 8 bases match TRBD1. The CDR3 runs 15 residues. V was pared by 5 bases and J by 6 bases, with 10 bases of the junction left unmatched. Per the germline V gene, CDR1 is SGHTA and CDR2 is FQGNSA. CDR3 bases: TGTGCCAGCAGCCCTAGGCAGGGGGCCTCGGATACGCAGTATTTT. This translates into CASSPRQGASDTQYF.

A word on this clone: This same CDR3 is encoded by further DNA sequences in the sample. In DNA, the CDR3 is TGTGCCAGCAGTTACTCTGGACAGGGGAGTGGAAACACCATATATTTT. This encodes CASSYSGQGSGNTIYF. This chain joins TRBV6-5 and TRBJ1-3, with TRBD1 identical over 9 bases. V shed 0 bases and J 3 bases; nucleotides not matched to a gene: 3. The CDR3 covers 16 residues. CDR1 is MNHEY and CDR2 is SVGAGI in the germline V gene.

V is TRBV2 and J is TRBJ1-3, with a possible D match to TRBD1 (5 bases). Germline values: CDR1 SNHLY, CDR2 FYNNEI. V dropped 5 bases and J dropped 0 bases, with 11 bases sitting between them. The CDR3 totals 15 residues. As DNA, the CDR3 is TGTGCCAGCAGTCCGGACACAAGCTCTGGAAACACCATATATTTT. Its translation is CASSPDTSSGNTIYF.

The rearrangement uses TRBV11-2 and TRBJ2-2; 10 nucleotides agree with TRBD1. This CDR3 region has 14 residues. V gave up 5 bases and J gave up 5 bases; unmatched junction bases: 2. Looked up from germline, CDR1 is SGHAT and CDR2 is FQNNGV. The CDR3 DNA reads TGTGCCAGCAGCCGGGACAGGGGAACCGGGGAGCTGTTTTTT. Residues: CASSRDRGTGELFF.

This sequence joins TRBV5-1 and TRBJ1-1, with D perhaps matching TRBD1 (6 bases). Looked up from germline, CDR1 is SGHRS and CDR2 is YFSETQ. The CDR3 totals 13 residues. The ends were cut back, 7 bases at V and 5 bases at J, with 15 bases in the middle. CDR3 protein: CASSGQLGTEAFF. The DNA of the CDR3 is TGCGCCAGCTCCGGACAGCTCGGTACTGAAGCTTTCTTT.

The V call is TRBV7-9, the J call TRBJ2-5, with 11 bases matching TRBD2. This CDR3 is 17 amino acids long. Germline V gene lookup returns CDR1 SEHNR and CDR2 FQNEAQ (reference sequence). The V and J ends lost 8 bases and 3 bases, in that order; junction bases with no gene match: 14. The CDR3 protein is CASAITSGGGGKETQYF. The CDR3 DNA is TGTGCCAGCGCGATTACTAGCGGGGGAGGAGGAAAAGAGACCCAGTACTTC.

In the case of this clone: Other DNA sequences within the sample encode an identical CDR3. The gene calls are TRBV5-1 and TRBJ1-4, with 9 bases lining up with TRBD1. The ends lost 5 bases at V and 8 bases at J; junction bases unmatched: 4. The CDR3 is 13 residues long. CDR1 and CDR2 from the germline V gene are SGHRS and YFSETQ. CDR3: CASRGQGGEKLFF. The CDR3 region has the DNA TGCGCCAGCAGGGGACAGGGAGGCGAAAAACTGTTTTTT.

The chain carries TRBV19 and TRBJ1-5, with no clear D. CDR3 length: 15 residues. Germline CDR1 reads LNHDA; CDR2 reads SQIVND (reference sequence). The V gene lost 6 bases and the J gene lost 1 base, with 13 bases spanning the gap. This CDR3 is CASRTSGVSNQPQHF. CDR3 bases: TGTGCCAGTAGAACCTCGGGAGTGAGCAATCAGCCCCAGCATTTT. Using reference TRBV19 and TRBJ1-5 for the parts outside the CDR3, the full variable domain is DGGITQSPKYLFRKEGQNVTLSCEQNLNHDAMYWYRQDPGQGLRLIYYSQIVNDFQKGDIAEGYSVSREKKESFPLTVTSAQKNPTAFYLCASRTSGVSNQPQHFGDGTRLSIL.

The CDR3: CASSRSDSRNSPLHF. In DNA form, the CDR3 reads TGCGCCAGCAGCCGTTCGGACAGCAGAAATTCACCCCTCCACTTT. V gene TRBV5-1 combines with J gene TRBJ1-6; the D gene is possibly TRBD1 (6 bases). The V gene lost 4 bases and the J gene lost 7 bases, with 15 bases spanning the gap. CDR1 is SGHRS and CDR2 is YFSETQ in the germline V gene. CDR3 length equals 15 residues.

The CDR3: CASSIWGGPGNTIYF. CDR3 in DNA: TGTGCCAGTAGTATTTGGGGGGGTCCTGGAAACACCATATATTTT. The chain employs TRBV19 and TRBJ1-3; D perhaps matches TRBD1 (5 bases). The CDR3 sequence is 15 residues long. Between the trimmed V and J ends, which lost 3 bases and 2 bases, there was a span of 11 bases. Germline V lookup: CDR1 LNHDA, CDR2 SQIVND (reference sequence).

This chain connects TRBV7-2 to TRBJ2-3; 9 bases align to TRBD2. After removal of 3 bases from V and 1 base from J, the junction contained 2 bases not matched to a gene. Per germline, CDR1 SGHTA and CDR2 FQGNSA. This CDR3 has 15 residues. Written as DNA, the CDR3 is TGTGCCAGCAGCTTCGCGGGGGGGGGCACAGATACGCAGTATTTT. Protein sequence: CASSFAGGGTDTQYF.

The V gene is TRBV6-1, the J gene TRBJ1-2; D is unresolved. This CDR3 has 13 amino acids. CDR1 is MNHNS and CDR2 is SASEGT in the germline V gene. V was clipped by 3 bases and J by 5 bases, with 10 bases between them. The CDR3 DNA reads TGTGCCAGCAGTGACCCCCCTCTTTATGGCTACACCTTC. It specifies CASSDPPLYGYTF.

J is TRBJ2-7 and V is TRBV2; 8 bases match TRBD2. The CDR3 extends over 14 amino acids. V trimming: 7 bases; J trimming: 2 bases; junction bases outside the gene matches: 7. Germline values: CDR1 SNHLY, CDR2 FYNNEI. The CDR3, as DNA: TGTGCCAGCACCATGGGGCGGGGGGCCTACGAGCAGTACTTC. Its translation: CASTMGRGAYEQYF. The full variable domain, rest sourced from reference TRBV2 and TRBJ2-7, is EPEVTQTPSHQVTQMGQEVILRCVPISNHLYFYWYRQILGQKVEFLVSFYNNEISEKSEIFDDQFSVERPDGSNFTLKIRSTKLEDSAMYFCASTMGRGAYEQYFGPGTRLTVT.

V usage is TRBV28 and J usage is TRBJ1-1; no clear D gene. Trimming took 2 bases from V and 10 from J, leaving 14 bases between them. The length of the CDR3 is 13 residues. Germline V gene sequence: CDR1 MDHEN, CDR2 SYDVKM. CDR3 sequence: CASSLVGRGGAFF. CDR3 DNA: TGTGCCAGCAGTTTAGTGGGAAGAGGAGGAGCTTTCTTT.

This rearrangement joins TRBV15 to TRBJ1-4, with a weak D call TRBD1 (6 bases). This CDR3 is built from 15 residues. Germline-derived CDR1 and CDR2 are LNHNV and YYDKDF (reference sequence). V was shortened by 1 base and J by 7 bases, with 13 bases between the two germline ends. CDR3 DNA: TGTGCCACCAGCAGAGCACCAGGGGCAGCTGAAAAACTGTTTTTT. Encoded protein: CATSRAPGAAEKLFF.

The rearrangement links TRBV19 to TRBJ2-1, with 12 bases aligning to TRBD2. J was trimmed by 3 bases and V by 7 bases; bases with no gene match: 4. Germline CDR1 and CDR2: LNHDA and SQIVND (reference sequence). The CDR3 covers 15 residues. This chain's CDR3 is CASTLAGGHYNEQFF. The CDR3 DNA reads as TGTGCCAGTACCCTAGCGGGGGGGCACTACAATGAGCAGTTCTTC. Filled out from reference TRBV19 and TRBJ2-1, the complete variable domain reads DGGITQSPKYLFRKEGQNVTLSCEQNLNHDAMYWYRQDPGQGLRLIYYSQIVNDFQKGDIAEGYSVSREKKESFPLTVTSAQKNPTAFYLCASTLAGGHYNEQFFGPGTRLTVL.

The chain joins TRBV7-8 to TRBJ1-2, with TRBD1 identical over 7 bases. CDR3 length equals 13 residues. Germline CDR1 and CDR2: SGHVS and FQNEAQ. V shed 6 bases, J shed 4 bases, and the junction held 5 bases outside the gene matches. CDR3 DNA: TGTGCCAGCAGTCGACAGGGTTCCTATGGCTACACCTTC. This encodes CASSRQGSYGYTF. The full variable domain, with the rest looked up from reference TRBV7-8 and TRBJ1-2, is GAGVSQSPRYKVAKRGQDVALRCDPISGHVSLFWYQQALGQGPEFLTYFQNEAQLDKSGLPSDRFFAERPEGSVSTLKIQRTQQEDSAVYLCASSRQGSYGYTFGSGTRLTVV.

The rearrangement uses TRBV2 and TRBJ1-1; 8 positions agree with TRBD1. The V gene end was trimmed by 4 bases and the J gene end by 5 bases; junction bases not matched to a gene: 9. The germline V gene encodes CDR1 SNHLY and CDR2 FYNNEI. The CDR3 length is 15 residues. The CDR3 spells CASSGGGQGGTEAFF. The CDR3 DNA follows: TGTGCCAGCAGTGGGGGAGGACAGGGAGGGACTGAAGCTTTCTTT.

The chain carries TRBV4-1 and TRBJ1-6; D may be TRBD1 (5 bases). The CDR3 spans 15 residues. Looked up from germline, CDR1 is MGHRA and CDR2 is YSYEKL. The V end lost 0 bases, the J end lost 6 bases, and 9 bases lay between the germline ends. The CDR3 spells CASSQDTGSNSPLHF. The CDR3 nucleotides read TGCGCCAGCAGCCAAGATACAGGCTCTAATTCACCCCTCCACTTT.

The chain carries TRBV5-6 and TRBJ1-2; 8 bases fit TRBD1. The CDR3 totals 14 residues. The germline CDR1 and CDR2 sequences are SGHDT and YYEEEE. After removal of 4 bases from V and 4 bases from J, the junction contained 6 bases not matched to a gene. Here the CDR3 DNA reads TGTGCCAGCAGCCCCAGGGGGCCGGCCTATGGCTACACCTTC. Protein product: CASSPRGPAYGYTF.

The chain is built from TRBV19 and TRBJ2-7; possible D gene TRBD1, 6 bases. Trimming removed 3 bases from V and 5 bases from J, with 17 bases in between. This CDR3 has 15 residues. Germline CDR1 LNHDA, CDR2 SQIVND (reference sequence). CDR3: CASSIRVQGCDEQYV. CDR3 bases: TGTGCCAGTAGTATCCGCGTACAGGGTTGTGACGAGCAGTACGTC.